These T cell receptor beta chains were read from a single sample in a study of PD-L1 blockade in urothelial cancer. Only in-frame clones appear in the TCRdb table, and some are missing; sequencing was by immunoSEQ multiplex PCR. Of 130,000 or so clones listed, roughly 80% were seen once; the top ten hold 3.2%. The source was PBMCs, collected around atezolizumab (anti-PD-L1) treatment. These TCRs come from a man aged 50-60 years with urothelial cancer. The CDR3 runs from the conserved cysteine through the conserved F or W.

CAIKPSTSVTYEQYF	TRBV10-3	TRBJ2-7
CASSLISGSHSYNEQFF	TRBV28	TRBJ2-1
CASSTYGTGGDTQYF	TRBV7-9	TRBJ2-3
CASSSGTSRNYNEQFF	TRBV5-5	TRBJ2-1
CASSQDVSGRNYEQFF	TRBV4-1	TRBJ2-1
CASRPDRAYGYTF	TRBV6-5	TRBJ1-2
CASSPPTDRTDTQYF	TRBV7-9	TRBJ2-3
CASSPRQGVRTQYF	TRBV18	TRBJ2-5
CASSLEGGTGIPAFF	TRBV11-2	TRBJ1-1
CASSPVNRANIQYF	TRBV5-1	TRBJ2-4
CASSPGIYEQYF	TRBV7-9	TRBJ2-7
CASSQDTGSTGYTF	TRBV4-1	TRBJ1-2
CASSLTGGPLYEQYF	TRBV9	TRBJ2-7
CASRTGKLANTGELFF	TRBV15	TRBJ2-2
CAWRTGVVVLGSETQYF	TRBV30	TRBJ2-5
CASSLPKSGRNTGELFF	TRBV11-2	TRBJ2-2
CASSPQGIGSYNEQFF	TRBV28	TRBJ2-1
CASSIGQGVGGYTF	TRBV19	TRBJ1-2
CASRDRDFTNEKLFF	TRBV6-6	TRBJ1-4
CASSRARVLYGYTF	TRBV2	TRBJ1-2
CASTFSGGEAFF	TRBV6-6	TRBJ1-1
CASSYRPGHNSVYEQYF	TRBV28	TRBJ2-7